This T cell receptor beta chain derives from a study of T cell repertoires in cytomegalovirus infection. About the research overall: Public TCR beta signatures were indicative of both CMV infection and a matching HLA type.

Regarding the study as a whole: The response measured ex vivo was dominated by TCR beta clonotypes (HLA-C-restricted and CMV-specific). Cumulative public TCR beta family frequency identified CMV carriers with the relevant HLA.

Of note for this clonotype: The antigen is not known.

Germline loops: CDR1 SQVTM, CDR2 ANQGSEA. Trimming stripped 3 bases from V and 10 bases from J, with 19 bases between. The CDR3 has 14 residues. Using its own MiXCR run on the reads, TCRdb lists one record per CDR3 protein. The table records some 390,000 distinct CDR3 sequences, 18% of them present only once. The chain couples TRBV29-1 to TRBJ2-1; D possibly corresponds to TRBD2 (7 bases). The sequence came from a human donor in good health (CMV status not recorded). Some clones in this sample may be carry-over from other donors' samples. The sample consisted of PBMCs. CDR3 sequence: CSVEGKGGDGEQFF. The CDR3 DNA reads as TGCAGCGTTGAGGGAAAGGGGGGGGATGGGGAGCAGTTCTTC.